The 11 T cell receptor beta chains listed next were all sequenced from one sample in a study of relationships among human T cell subsets. Anti-CD45RO beads selected memory T cells out of the CD45RA-negative fraction. TCR alpha and beta CDR3s were amplified from mRNA by semiquantitative ARM-PCR. Tagged nested gene-specific primers were used first, then communal superprimers amplified exponentially. TCRdb called the multiplex PCR reads again in MiXCR, with one record for every CDR3 protein. The table includes 8,000 to 10,000 distinct CDR3 sequences, roughly 54% detected once. Sequenced material: memory T cells sorted from blood. Receptors were obtained from a man aged 40-55 years in good health.

The chain uses TRBV7-9 and TRBJ2-5, with TRBD2 matching over 10 bases. V lost 5 bases and J lost 4; bases outside the gene matches: 13. Per germline, CDR1 SEHNR and CDR2 FQNEAQ (reference sequence). The CDR3 is 17 residues long. The CDR3 spells CASSKTGTSGILETQYF. The CDR3 coding sequence is TGTGCCAGCAGCAAAACGGGAACTAGCGGGATACTAGAGACCCAGTACTTC.

The V call is TRBV5-5, the J call TRBJ2-6; D remains ambiguous. This CDR3 region has 17 residues. Germline assignment: CDR1 SGHKS and CDR2 YYEKEE (reference sequence). V was clipped by 6 bases and J by 0 bases, with 16 bases between them. The CDR3 here is CASTIGSTRSGANVLTF. The CDR3 nucleotides read TGTGCCAGCACCATAGGAAGCACTCGCTCTGGGGCCAACGTCCTGACTTTC.

About this clonotype itself: Without the conserved terminal phenylalanine or tryptophan, this CDR3 likely stems from a read error. The V call is TRBV5-5, the J call TRBJ1-5; a possible D gene is TRBD1 (6 bases). CDR1 and CDR2 from the germline V gene are SGHKS and YYEKEE (reference sequence). Trimming removed 2 bases at V and 3 bases at J, with 9 bases between. The CDR3 has 14 amino acids. The CDR3: CASSLGTFNQPQHL. For the CDR3, the DNA is TGTGCCAGCAGCTTAGGGACATTCAATCAGCCCCAGCATCTT.

The chain couples TRBV7-3 to TRBJ2-3, with D unclear. Germline V gives CDR1 SGHTA, CDR2 FQGTGA. The CDR3 covers 15 residues. V was cut by 2 bases and J by 0 bases, with 9 bases left in between. The CDR3 DNA reads TGTGCCAGCAGCTTACTTCCGAGTAGCACAGATACGCAGTATTTT. Its translation is CASSLLPSSTDTQYF.

The chain is built from TRBV28 and TRBJ1-5; no firm D call. With 8 bases removed from V and 1 base from J, the gap between germline ends came to 9 bases. This CDR3 contains 13 residues. Germline CDR1 is MDHEN and CDR2 is SYDVKM. CDR3 in amino acids: CASGGRSNQPQHF. The CDR3, as DNA: TGTGCCAGCGGAGGACGAAGCAATCAGCCCCAGCATTTT.

The rearrangement joins TRBV19 to TRBJ2-5; D remains unclear. Per the germline V gene, CDR1 is LNHDA and CDR2 is SQIVND (reference sequence). The CDR3 is 13 amino acids. V was pared by 5 bases and J by 1 base, with 8 bases between. The CDR3, as DNA: TGTGCCAGTAGTCGCCTGATCCAAGAGACCCAGTACTTC. Its translation is CASSRLIQETQYF.

The chain joins TRBV11-3 to TRBJ2-7; possibly TRBD1 or TRBD2 for D (5 bases each). In germline, CDR1 is SGHNT, CDR2 YENEEA. CDR3 length: 13 residues. Trimming shortened V by 4 bases and J by 6 bases, and 13 bases separated the two germline ends. The CDR3 DNA is TGTGCCAGCAGCTCGGGACCCAATAGCGAGCAGTACTTC. It codes for CASSSGPNSEQYF.

This chain uses TRBV28 with TRBJ1-2; the match to TRBD1 covers 9 bases. Germline-derived CDR1 and CDR2 are MDHEN and SYDVKM. The CDR3 has 14 amino acids. The ends lost 5 bases at V and 7 bases at J; junction bases unmatched: 8. The chain's CDR3 is CASSLETGGAGYTF. The CDR3 nucleotides are TGTGCCAGCAGTCTAGAGACAGGGGGGGCTGGCTACACCTTC.

This clonotype was detected a few times. The chain is built from TRBV28 and TRBJ2-7; 12 bases are shared with TRBD1. CDR1 MDHEN and CDR2 SYDVKM come from the germline V gene. The CDR3 contains 15 residues. V gave up 6 bases and J gave up 6 bases; unmatched junction bases: 9. Here the CDR3 reads CASRHPGQGAAEQYF. The CDR3 region has the DNA TGTGCCAGCAGACATCCGGGACAGGGGGCCGCCGAGCAGTACTTC.

This clonotype was seen a single time. The rearrangement links TRBV5-8 to TRBJ1-1; D ambiguous. The germline CDR1 and CDR2 sequences are SGHTS and YDEGEE. The CDR3 contains 14 residues. Trimming removed 3 bases from V and 6 bases from J, with 15 bases in between. The CDR3 bases are TGTGCCAGCAGCTCAGCTCCGGGAAGGGCTGAAGCTTTCTTT. Translated, it gives CASSSAPGRAEAFF.

This clonotype is medium-sized within its sample. As DNA, the CDR3 is TGCGCCAGCGCCACTAGCGGGGAAAGCACAGATACGCAGTATTTT. Translating gives CASATSGESTDTQYF. V and J are TRBV5-1 and TRBJ2-3; 10 bases map to TRBD2. The CDR3 runs 15 residues. Germline assignment: CDR1 SGHRS and CDR2 YFSETQ. Trimming at V came to 7 bases and at J to 0 bases, leaving 5 bases not matched to a gene.